This paragraph covers one TCR beta chain sequence. Its antigen target is currently unknown. Base quality data are lacking; no much larger clone is found one base away. The data were taken from a study of blood T cells in healthy people across ages (dated by TCRdb to about 2015). In the study overall: Template switching captured roughly one uniquely barcoded TCR beta cDNA molecule per two T cells in model experiments. The study measured age-related changes in TCR beta repertoire diversity using deep sequencing normalized with unique cDNA molecular identifiers. Donors were grouped into four age groups: young (average roughly 15 years), middle-aged (roughly 37), aged (around 66) and long-lived (approximately 75). To avoid experimental bias, donors of different ages were randomly spread across the sequencing lanes. Two additional independent replicas of 1 million unique cDNA reads from the same blood draw were analyzed for two donors (one aged 18 to 30 and one aged 80 or older).

Systemically healthy Caucasian individuals from Russia, 39 in total and aged about 6 to 95 years, were included as donors. Each donor gave ten milliliters of peripheral blood, drawn into EDTA-treated Vacutainer tubes. Ficoll-Paque density-gradient centrifugation was used to isolate PBMCs, with at least 6.5 million per sample. Total RNA, at least 6 micrograms per sample, was extracted from PBMCs with Trizol reagent. For every donor, flow cytometry on a PBMC aliquot measured the percentage of naive CD45RAhigh/CD27high T cells. Overall results and qualifications from the work: Estimates of total diversity based on one million sequenced T cells were regarded as lower bounds and as underestimates. There was a strong correlation between observed TCR beta diversity and the percentage of naive T cells measured by flow cytometry. Donor CMV infection status was unknown, potentially confounding age-related changes in expanded clonotypes. Since profiling was done on bulk unsorted PBMCs, naive and antigen-experienced compartments could not be conclusively compared. Compared with the aged group, the long-lived group had more naive CD4+ T cells, fewer expanded clones and increased TCR diversity, a pattern suggesting age selection. Observed TCR beta diversity per million T cells fell roughly linearly with age, and a significant reduction was already apparent by age around 36.

Library prep was done by 5' RACE. Sequencing instrument: Illumina HiSeq 2500. A second PCR of about 6 to 12 cycles was run with a J-beta primer mix and a sample-barcoded 5' primer. Each TCR beta cDNA molecule received a unique molecular identifier from a template-switch 5' adaptor carrying 12 random nucleotides. Each sample yielded at least 2.5 million CDR3-containing paired-end reads. First-strand cDNA synthesis was performed from all RNA using the Mint cDNA synthesis kit, with priming by a TRBC-specific oligonucleotide. Following uracil-DNA glycosylase treatment, a first 18-cycle PCR with universal primers M1SS and BC2_uni_R was performed on all cDNA. On the study's bioinformatics: For normalization, 1 million high-quality reads, each with a distinct molecular identifier, were randomly selected from each sample. Instead of being binned into consensus sequences, reads that shared molecular identifiers were thrown out. MiTCR, run with a Q25 quality threshold and the strictest error-elimination algorithm, handled CDR3 identification, clonotype clustering and error correction. A nonparametric unseen species model with Euler transformation was used to estimate lower-bound total TCR beta diversity. TCRdb passed the public sequencing reads through fastp at Q25 and MiXCR, retaining productive beta sequences. Rows with a matching CDR3 protein are joined into one entry that keeps the most common DNA and genes. The V and J calls come from TCRdb's annotation, not from the publication. The sample table shows about 1.8 million distinct CDR3 sequences, and approximately 50% are seen once. The ten largest clones take up roughly 2.1% of the sample.

V and J are truncated by 5 bases and 4 bases respectively, leaving an intervening sequence of 18 bases. The CDR3 spans 15 residues, from the cysteine through the phenylalanine. Just CDR3 DNA is preserved here, 45 bases in frame from base 1. Based on the germline V gene (reference sequence), the CDR1 and CDR2 sequences are DFQATT and SNEGSKA. The rearranged segments are TRBV20-1 and TRBJ1-5; the D segment could be TRBD1, given 5 matching bases. Sequencing was done on a sample of blood. This clonotype originated in a woman in her forties in good health. Read as DNA, the sequence is TGCAGTGCTGCCGCCGCGCAGGGCAGGAATCAGCCCCAGCATTTT. Its translation is CSAAAAQGRNQPQHF.